Following are 8 T cell receptor beta chains from one sample sequenced in a study (dated by TCRdb to between 2021 and 2022). Library preparation employed the immunoSEQ multiplex PCR assay. The table was pulled from immuneACCESS by TCRdb, which kept in-frame rearrangements only. Such tables lose some clones; where checked, under half of the loss comes from unresolved V genes, and the rest has no known cause. A total of under 90,000 clones appear in this sample, approximately 92% of them only once. The top ten clones comprise around 4.5% of the sample. The material sequenced was PBMCs. Receptors were obtained from a man aged 40-49 years with rheumatoid arthritis.

The V call is TRBV7-9, the J call TRBJ1-2; the match to TRBD1 covers 9 bases. The CDR3 runs to 17 residues. Germline loops: CDR1 SEHNR, CDR2 FQNEAQ (reference sequence). V lost 3 bases to trimming and J lost 4 bases; unmatched junction nucleotides: 12. CDR3 amino acids: CASSFDNWGQGGYGYTF. For the CDR3, the DNA is TGTGCCAGCAGCTTCGATAATTGGGGACAGGGAGGCTATGGCTACACCTTC.

V and J are TRBV28 and TRBJ2-1; D unclear. CDR3 length: 13 residues. Germline V gene sequence: CDR1 MDHEN, CDR2 SYDVKM. Deletions cut 5 bases from V and 2 bases from J, with 7 bases between. The CDR3 DNA reads TGTGCCAGCAGTCTCCAAACCTACAATGAGCAGTTCTTC. It specifies CASSLQTYNEQFF. Supplemented by reference TRBV28 and TRBJ2-1, the full variable domain reads DVKVTQSSRYLVKRTGEKVFLECVQDMDHENMFWYRQDPGLGLRLIYFSYDVKMKEKGDIPEGYSVSREKKERFSLILESASTNQTSMYLCASSLQTYNEQFFGPGTRLTVL.

This clone showed up just a few times. The chain recombines TRBV7-9 with TRBJ1-3, with no clear D. The CDR3 length is 16 residues. The V and J ends lost 5 bases and 0 bases respectively, with 14 bases between them. Germline V gives CDR1 SEHNR, CDR2 FQNEAQ (reference sequence). CDR3 bases: TGTGCCAGCAGCCCCAATACACAACTCTCTGGAAACACCATATATTTT. It codes for CASSPNTQLSGNTIYF.

The J gene is TRBJ1-3, the V gene TRBV12-5; D is uncertain. Trimming removed 1 base at V and 4 bases at J, with 11 bases between. The CDR3 runs 15 residues. Germline values: CDR1 LGHNT, CDR2 FRNRAP. CDR3 in DNA: TGTGCTAGTGGTTTGGCAGAAGCCCTCGGAAACACCATATATTTT. It specifies CASGLAEALGNTIYF.

The CDR3 protein is CASSTDRGGAFF. CDR3 nucleotide sequence: TGTGCCAGCAGCACGGACAGGGGGGGAGCTTTCTTT. V usage is TRBV12-3 or TRBV12-4 and J usage is TRBJ1-1; 10 bases align to TRBD1. V dropped 6 bases and J dropped 10; count of bases not matched to a gene: 5. The CDR3 contains 12 residues.

The V call is TRBV27, the J call TRBJ2-2, with D uncertain. The V gene's germline CDR1 is MNHEY and CDR2 SMNVEV (reference sequence). Trimming took 3 bases from V and 5 from J, leaving 7 bases between them. CDR3 size: 13 residues. The chain's CDR3 is CASSLYETGELFF. As DNA, the CDR3 is TGTGCCAGCAGTTTGTACGAGACCGGGGAGCTGTTTTTT.

The J gene is TRBJ1-1, the V gene TRBV5-5; D gene uncertain. Germline assignment: CDR1 SGHKS and CDR2 YYEKEE (reference sequence). V was trimmed by 0 bases and J by 8 bases, leaving 8 bases between them. The CDR3 length is 12 residues. Here the CDR3 reads CASSLVAVEAFF. Written as DNA, the CDR3 is TGTGCCAGCAGCTTGGTGGCAGTAGAAGCTTTCTTT.

This chain uses TRBV5-4 with TRBJ2-7; D uncertain. This CDR3 spans 15 amino acids. Germline CDR1 is SGHNT and CDR2 is YYREEE (reference sequence). With 0 bases removed from V and 2 bases from J, the gap between germline ends came to 12 bases. For the CDR3, the DNA is TGTGCCAGCAGCTTGGTGAGGAGTGAGACCTACGAGCAGTACTTC. This gives the protein CASSLVRSETYEQYF. The full variable domain, its missing parts supplied by reference TRBV5-4 and TRBJ2-7, is ETGVTQSPTHLIKTRGQQVTLRCSSQSGHNTVSWYQQALGQGPQFIFQYYREEENGRGNFPPRFSGLQFPNYSSELNVNALELDDSALYLCASSLVRSETYEQYFGPGTRLTVT.